The 9 T cell receptor beta chains presented below share a single source sample, sequenced in a study of shared clonotypes between healthy human individuals. Data came from immunoSEQ multiplex PCR; TCRdb stores just in-frame clones and leaves some out. The sample lists 2 million to 3 million clones; 80% to 95% were seen once. The sample taken for sequencing was naive CD4+ T cells from PBMCs. Subset specified: CD45RA+ positively selected. The receptors stem from a man younger than 30 in good health. Some clones in this sample may be carry-over from other donors' samples.

The chain employs TRBV9 and TRBJ2-7; tentative D call: TRBD1 (6 bases). Trimming pared 1 base from V and 6 bases from J, leaving 14 bases between. Germline CDR1 SGDLS, CDR2 YYNGEE. The CDR3 spans 14 residues. Here the CDR3 reads CASSVLIWDTEQYF. The CDR3 region has the DNA TGTGCCAGCAGCGTATTAATATGGGACACCGAGCAGTACTTC.

The rearrangement joins TRBV7-8 to TRBJ1-1; TRBD1 is a possible D gene (5 bases). The CDR3 is 13 amino acids. Germline V gene lookup returns CDR1 SGHVS and CDR2 FQNEAQ. Trimming cost V 8 bases and J 4 bases, with 14 bases left between them. The CDR3 DNA reads as TGTGCCAGCCACTCAATGGGGGGCACTGAAGCTTTCTTT. Its protein product is CASHSMGGTEAFF.

The chain links TRBV19 to TRBJ1-2; a possible D gene is TRBD1 (5 bases). Trimming shortened V by 5 bases and J by 3 bases, and 19 bases separated the two germline ends. The V gene's germline CDR1 is LNHDA and CDR2 SQIVND (reference sequence). The CDR3 sequence is 16 residues long. The CDR3: CASSHLRQTRHYGYTF. CDR3 nucleotides: TGTGCCAGTAGTCATCTCAGACAGACACGCCACTATGGCTACACCTTC. The whole variable domain, filled in from reference TRBV19 and TRBJ1-2, reads DGGITQSPKYLFRKEGQNVTLSCEQNLNHDAMYWYRQDPGQGLRLIYYSQIVNDFQKGDIAEGYSVSREKKESFPLTVTSAQKNPTAFYLCASSHLRQTRHYGYTFGSGTRLTVV.

This rearrangement joins TRBV5-1 to TRBJ2-3, with 7 positions matching TRBD2. J gave up 4 bases and V 4 bases, and 6 bases lay outside the gene matches. Germline lookup yields CDR1 SGHRS and CDR2 YFSETQ. The CDR3 runs to 14 residues. The CDR3: CASSLLTSPDTQYF. The CDR3 DNA follows: TGCGCCAGCAGCCTACTGACTAGCCCAGATACGCAGTATTTT.

The chain carries TRBV9 and TRBJ1-4, with D maybe TRBD1 (5 bases). From germline, CDR1 is SGDLS and CDR2 YYNGEE. This CDR3 is 15 amino acids long. V lost 3 bases to trimming and J lost 4 bases, with 13 bases between them. CDR3 nucleotides: TGTGCCAGCAGCGCGGTTTCGGGGCTTAATGAAAAACTGTTTTTT. This encodes CASSAVSGLNEKLFF.

The chain combines TRBV28 with TRBJ1-4; possibly TRBD1 for D (6 bases). V was pared by 2 bases and J by 7 bases, with 20 bases between. This CDR3 has 17 residues. Germline V gene data show CDR1 as MDHEN and CDR2 as SYDVKM. The CDR3 here is CASSLDGRRGDGEKLFF. In DNA, the CDR3 is TGTGCCAGCAGTTTAGATGGGAGAAGGGGGGACGGTGAAAAACTGTTTTTT.

The chain uses TRBV5-6 and TRBJ2-1; 8 bases fit TRBD2. This CDR3 comprises 15 residues. V lost 7 bases to trimming and J lost 9 bases; unmatched junction nucleotides: 15. Looked up from germline, CDR1 is SGHDT and CDR2 is YYEEEE. Here the CDR3 DNA reads TGTGCCAGCTCCCGGGGGGGGCTCTCGCGGGGTGAGCAGTTCTTC. It translates to CASSRGGLSRGEQFF.

In this sample, this clone turned up a few times. The chain employs TRBV6-1 and TRBJ1-2, with D maybe TRBD1 (6 bases). Looked up from germline, CDR1 is MNHNS and CDR2 is SASEGT. Between the trimmed V and J ends, which lost 8 bases and 4 bases, there was a span of 17 bases. CDR3 length equals 14 residues. CDR3 in DNA: TGTGCCAGCGAGCCCGGAAACAGGGTCTATGGCTACACCTTC. Encoded protein: CASEPGNRVYGYTF.

The sample holds one count of this clone. V usage is TRBV6-5 and J usage is TRBJ2-1; D is perhaps TRBD2 (5 bases). V was cut by 8 bases and J by 0 bases, with 11 bases left in between. CDR3 length: 14 amino acids. Germline V gene lookup returns CDR1 MNHEY and CDR2 SVGAGI. CDR3 region: CASSRVLSYNEQFF. The CDR3 DNA is TGTGCCAGCTCGCGGGTGCTCTCCTACAATGAGCAGTTCTTC.